Listed below are T cell receptor beta chains from one sample, sequenced in a study of T-cell reconstitution after alpha-beta-depleted transplantation in children. One entry per CDR3 protein results from TCRdb running MiXCR on the PCR reads. The sample lists about 300,000 distinct CDR3 sequences; 9.5% to 13% were seen once. The sequencing used PBMCs, collected before TCRalphabeta/CD19-depleted stem cell transplant. All receptors come from a boy under two years old with acute myeloid leukemia, due to receive a stem cell transplant. Both conserved end residues are part of each CDR3. D genes are given only for firm matches. Clone size is stated in some rows and not others, as once, few, many or a class when expanded.

TGCGCCAGCAGCTCCTGGGGGCTGAGCTCCTACGAGCAGTACTTC,CASSSWGLSSYEQYF,-,TRBV5-1,many,TRBJ2-7
TGCAGCGTCAGTGCGGGGGCTGGGTACGAGCAGTACTTC,CSVSAGAGYEQYF,-,TRBV29-1,-,TRBJ2-7
TGCAGTGCTGAAGGACTAGCGGCCGATACGCAGTATTTT,CSAEGLAADTQYF,TRBD2,TRBV20-1,many,TRBJ2-3
TGTGCCAGCAGCTTGGTCTTTTCAACCGGGGCCAACGTCCTGACTTTC,CASSLVFSTGANVLTF,-,TRBV5-6,-,TRBJ2-6
TGTGCCAGCAGAAGGGGGGTCCTCTTATCTGGGGAGCTGTTTTTT,CASRRGVLLSGELFF,-,TRBV6-1,many,TRBJ2-2
TGCGCCAGCGGCACTAGCGGGAGGGCCGGATTTCCCTACGGGCAGTACTTC,CASGTSGRAGFPYGQYF,TRBD2,TRBV5-1,-,TRBJ2-7
TGCGCCAGCAGCCCTGGGACAGGGATCGCCAACTATGGCTACACCTTC,CASSPGTGIANYGYTF,TRBD1,TRBV5-1,few,TRBJ1-2
TGTGCCAGCAGTGAAGACGGGTGGCAGCAAGAGACCCAGTACTTC,CASSEDGWQQETQYF,-,TRBV2,few,TRBJ2-5
TGTGCCAGCAGTTTATGGCAGGGGAACACTGAAGCTTTCTTT,CASSLWQGNTEAFF,-,TRBV28,many,TRBJ1-1
TGTGCCAGCAGCCGCACGAACACTGAAGCTTTCTTT,CASSRTNTEAFF,-,TRBV7-3,many,TRBJ1-1
TGCAGTGCAACCGGGACAGGGCTAACGGGGGGCTCCTACAATGAGCAGTTCTTC,CSATGTGLTGGSYNEQFF,TRBD1,TRBV20-1,-,TRBJ2-1
TGCGCCAGCAGCCAAGATGTAGCGGGCGCCGAGCAGTACTTC,CASSQDVAGAEQYF,TRBD2,TRBV4-1,many,TRBJ2-7
TGTGCCAGCAGCCCGACAGGGGGCGGGACTGAAGCTTTCTTT,CASSPTGGGTEAFF,TRBD1,TRBV7-9,-,TRBJ1-1
TGTGCCAGCAGCTTGAGGATAATAGCGGGGGGCACAGCAGATACGCAGTATTTT,CASSLRIIAGGTADTQYF,TRBD2,TRBV5-6,many,TRBJ2-3
TGCAGCGTTATCCCCGGGACAGCAGGAAACACCATATATTTT,CSVIPGTAGNTIYF,TRBD1,TRBV29-1,many,TRBJ1-3
TGTGCCAGCAGCCAACGGACTAGCGGGACCTACGAGCAGTACTTC,CASSQRTSGTYEQYF,TRBD2,TRBV11-3,many,TRBJ2-7
TGTGCCAGCAACAGGGAGGGATATAATTCACCCCTCCACTTT,CASNREGYNSPLHF,-,TRBV9,many,TRBJ1-6
TGCGCCAGCAGCTTCCCGACCCTAGGGAAATTTGTGGGGACGCAGTATTTT,CASSFPTLGKFVGTQYF,-,TRBV5-1,many,TRBJ2-3
TGCGCCAGCAGCGCTCCTAGCGGGGGGGCACAGTTCTTC,CASSAPSGGAQFF,TRBD2,TRBV5-1,many,TRBJ2-1
TGCGCCAGCAGCTTGGTTCAAGGGGGCGACACAGATACGCAGTATTTT,CASSLVQGGDTDTQYF,TRBD1,TRBV5-1,many,TRBJ2-3
TGTGCCAGGAGTATATCGCAGAACACCGGGGAGCTGTTTTTT,CARSISQNTGELFF,-,TRBV19,-,TRBJ2-2
TGTGCCAGCAACGGGGCTCCAGGAGGGGCCAACGTCCTGACTTTC,CASNGAPGGANVLTF,-,TRBV5-6,few,TRBJ2-6
TGTGCCAGCAGCCAACGACTAGCGGTCATCTCTGGGGCCAACGTCCTGACTTTC,CASSQRLAVISGANVLTF,TRBD2,TRBV11-2,few,TRBJ2-6
TGTGCCAGCAGCTTAGACCCGGCTGGGACAACAAACACCGGGGAGCTGTTTTTT,CASSLDPAGTTNTGELFF,-,TRBV11-2,many,TRBJ2-2
TGTGCCAGCAGCTTCGGGACTACCCCCTACAATGAGCAGTTCTTC,CASSFGTTPYNEQFF,TRBD2,TRBV7-2,-,TRBJ2-1
TGTGCCAGCTCACCACAGAATAGCGGGAGGGCGGTGTACGAGCAGTACTTC,CASSPQNSGRAVYEQYF,TRBD2,TRBV18,few,TRBJ2-7
TGTGCCAGCAGTTTAAGGTTGGGGGTCTACGAGCAGTACTTC,CASSLRLGVYEQYF,-,TRBV12-3/TRBV12-4,many,TRBJ2-7
TGTGCCAGCAGCTGGACTGAGGACGGGACGCTAGCCAAAAACATTCAGTACTTC,CASSWTEDGTLAKNIQYF,-,TRBV7-2,-,TRBJ2-4
TGCGCCAGCAGCTTGGAGCCGGGCAGGGTGGTCCTCTACGAGCAGTACTTC,CASSLEPGRVVLYEQYF,-,TRBV5-1,many,TRBJ2-7
TGTGCCAGCAGCTTAAGGCCATCGTATGGCTACACCTTC,CASSLRPSYGYTF,-,TRBV7-3,many,TRBJ1-2
TGTGCCAGCAGGGACGGGAGTGGCTACACCTTC,CASRDGSGYTF,-,TRBV6-5,many,TRBJ1-2
TGTGCCAGCAGCTCCCGACAGGGGAAAGGGTTTAACTATGGCTACACCTTC,CASSSRQGKGFNYGYTF,TRBD1,TRBV7-9,-,TRBJ1-2
TGTGCCAGCAGCAGACCAGGGAGCAAAAACATTCAGTACTTC,CASSRPGSKNIQYF,-,TRBV6-5,many,TRBJ2-4
TGCAGTGCTCTCCAGGGTACAGATACGCAGTATTTT,CSALQGTDTQYF,-,TRBV20-1,many,TRBJ2-3
TGCAGTGCTAGAGGGCAGGTCTATAATTCACCCCTCCACTTT,CSARGQVYNSPLHF,-,TRBV20-1,many,TRBJ1-6
TGTGCCAGCAGTTCTTGGACAGGGAGGAATCAGCCCCAGCATTTT,CASSSWTGRNQPQHF,TRBD1,TRBV28,-,TRBJ1-5
TGCAGTGCATCAGGGTCTAGCGGCCTCGCGGACATTCAGTACTTC,CSASGSSGLADIQYF,TRBD2,TRBV20-1,many,TRBJ2-4
TGTGCCAGCAGTCGAGGGTACGTCACCGAGCAGTACTTC,CASSRGYVTEQYF,-,TRBV6-5,-,TRBJ2-7
TGTGCCACCAGCAGAGATAGGCGGGGGGGTAATGAGCAGTTCTTC,CATSRDRRGGNEQFF,TRBD2,TRBV15,few,TRBJ2-1
TGTGCCAGCAGTTTAGAGCGGGGTAGCACAGATACGCAGTATTTT,CASSLERGSTDTQYF,TRBD2,TRBV12-3/TRBV12-4,many,TRBJ2-3
TGTGCCAGCAGCTTAAGACTAGCGGGAGCTAGTAGCAATGAGCAGTTCTTC,CASSLRLAGASSNEQFF,TRBD2,TRBV7-9,many,TRBJ2-1
TGCAGTGCTGTGCACAGGGGATCCTACGAGCAGTACTTC,CSAVHRGSYEQYF,TRBD1,TRBV20-1,few,TRBJ2-7
TGTGCCAGCAGTGCCAGACTAGCGGGGGATACCGGGGAGCTGTTTTTT,CASSARLAGDTGELFF,TRBD2,TRBV12-3/TRBV12-4,many,TRBJ2-2
TGCGCCAGCAGCCGGGGGGACGGCCCGGGGAGCACAGATACGCAGTATTTT,CASSRGDGPGSTDTQYF,TRBD2,TRBV5-1,many,TRBJ2-3
TGTGCCAGCAGCTTATATACTAGCGGGGACAATGAGCAGTTCTTC,CASSLYTSGDNEQFF,TRBD2,TRBV5-5,many,TRBJ2-1
TGCAGCGCCGAAGGTGGAGGAGGTGGCGACTATGGCTACACCTTC,CSAEGGGGGDYGYTF,-,TRBV29-1,many,TRBJ1-2
TGTGCCAGCAACCCCAATGGCGGAAGCTCCTACAATGAGCATTTCTTC,CASNPNGGSSYNEHFF,-,TRBV2,many,TRBJ2-1
TGTGCCAGCAGTGGACGGACAGATACGCAGTATTTT,CASSGRTDTQYF,-,TRBV6-1,many,TRBJ2-3
TGTGCCAGCTCACCACCGGGGACTAGCGTCTACGAGCAGTACTTC,CASSPPGTSVYEQYF,TRBD2,TRBV18,-,TRBJ2-7
TGTGCCAGCAGCCGACTTCCGAGCTCCTACAATGAGCAGTTCTTC,CASSRLPSSYNEQFF,-,TRBV7-2,many,TRBJ2-1
TGTGCCAGCAGCCTTAGCGGGACTGAGACCCAGTACTTC,CASSLSGTETQYF,TRBD2,TRBV7-9,many,TRBJ2-5
TGTGCCAGCAGTCTTACCGGGATCTATAATTCACCCCTCCACTTT,CASSLTGIYNSPLHF,-,TRBV27,many,TRBJ1-6